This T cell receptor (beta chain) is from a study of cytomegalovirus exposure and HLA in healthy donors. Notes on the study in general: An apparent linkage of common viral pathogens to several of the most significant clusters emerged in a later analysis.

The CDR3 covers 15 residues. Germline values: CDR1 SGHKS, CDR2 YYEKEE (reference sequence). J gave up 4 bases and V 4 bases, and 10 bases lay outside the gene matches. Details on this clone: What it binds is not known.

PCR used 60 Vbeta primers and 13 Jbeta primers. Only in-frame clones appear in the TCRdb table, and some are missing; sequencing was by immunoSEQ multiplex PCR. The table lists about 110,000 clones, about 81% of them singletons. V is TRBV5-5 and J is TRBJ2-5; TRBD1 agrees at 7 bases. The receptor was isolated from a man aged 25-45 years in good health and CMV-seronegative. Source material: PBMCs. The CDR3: CASSHGNEGAETQYF. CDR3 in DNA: TGTGCCAGCAGCCATGGAAACGAGGGGGCAGAGACCCAGTACTTC.